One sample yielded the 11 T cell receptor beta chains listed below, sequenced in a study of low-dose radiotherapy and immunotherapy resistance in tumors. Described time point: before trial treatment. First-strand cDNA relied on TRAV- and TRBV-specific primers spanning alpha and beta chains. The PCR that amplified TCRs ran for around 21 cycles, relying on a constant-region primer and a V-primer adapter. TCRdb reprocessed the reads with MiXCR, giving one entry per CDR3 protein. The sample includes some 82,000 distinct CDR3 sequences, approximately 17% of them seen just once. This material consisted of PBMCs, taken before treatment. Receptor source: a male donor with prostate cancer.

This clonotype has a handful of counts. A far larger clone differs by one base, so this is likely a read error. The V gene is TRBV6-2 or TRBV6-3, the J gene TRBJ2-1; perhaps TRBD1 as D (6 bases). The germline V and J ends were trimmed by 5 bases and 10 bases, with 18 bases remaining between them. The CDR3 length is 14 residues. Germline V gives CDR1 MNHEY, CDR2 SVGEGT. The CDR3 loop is CASSENGRGREQFF. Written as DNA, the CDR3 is TGTGCCAGCAGTGAAAACGGCAGGGGTCGGGAGCAGTTCTTC.

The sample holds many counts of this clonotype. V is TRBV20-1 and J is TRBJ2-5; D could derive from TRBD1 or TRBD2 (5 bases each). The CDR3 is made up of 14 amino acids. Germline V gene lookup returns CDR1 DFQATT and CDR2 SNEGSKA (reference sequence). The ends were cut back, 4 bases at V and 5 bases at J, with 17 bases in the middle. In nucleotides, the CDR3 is TGCAGTGCTAACCGGGACCTACGAGGGGAGACCCAGTACTTC. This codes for CSANRDLRGETQYF.

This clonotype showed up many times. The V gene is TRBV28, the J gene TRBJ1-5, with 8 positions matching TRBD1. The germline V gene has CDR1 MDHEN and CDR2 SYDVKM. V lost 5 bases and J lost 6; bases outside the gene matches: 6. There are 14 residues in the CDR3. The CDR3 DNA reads TGTGCCAGCAGTCTCGGACAGGGAAGTCAGCCCCAGCATTTT. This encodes CASSLGQGSQPQHF.

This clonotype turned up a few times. CDR3 amino acids: CASSYRGGPDSPLHF. CDR3 DNA sequence: TGTGCCAGCAGTTACAGGGGGGGGCCGGATTCACCCCTCCACTTT. The V and J genes are TRBV6-2 or TRBV6-3 and TRBJ1-6; tentatively, D is TRBD1 (6 bases). CDR3 size: 15 residues. The V end was cut by 2 bases, the J end by 8 bases, with 13 bases between. Germline CDR1 and CDR2: MNHEY and SVGEGT.

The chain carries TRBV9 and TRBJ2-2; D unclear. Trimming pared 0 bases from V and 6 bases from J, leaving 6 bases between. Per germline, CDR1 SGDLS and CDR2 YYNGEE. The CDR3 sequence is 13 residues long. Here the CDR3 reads CASSVAPPGELFF. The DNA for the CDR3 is TGTGCCAGCAGCGTAGCTCCCCCCGGGGAGCTGTTTTTT.

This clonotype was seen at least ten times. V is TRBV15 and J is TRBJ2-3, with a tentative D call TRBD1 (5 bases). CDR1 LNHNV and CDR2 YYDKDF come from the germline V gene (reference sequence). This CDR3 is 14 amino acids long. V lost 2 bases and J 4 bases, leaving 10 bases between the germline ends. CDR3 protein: CATSRLGVSDTQYF. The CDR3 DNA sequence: TGTGCCACCAGCAGACTAGGGGTTTCAGATACGCAGTATTTT. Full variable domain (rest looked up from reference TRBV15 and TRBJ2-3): DAMVIQNPRYQVTQFGKPVTLSCSQTLNHNVMYWYQQKSSQAPKLLFHYYDKDFNNEADTPDNFQSRRPNTSFCFLDIRSPGLGDTAMYLCATSRLGVSDTQYFGPGTRLTVL.

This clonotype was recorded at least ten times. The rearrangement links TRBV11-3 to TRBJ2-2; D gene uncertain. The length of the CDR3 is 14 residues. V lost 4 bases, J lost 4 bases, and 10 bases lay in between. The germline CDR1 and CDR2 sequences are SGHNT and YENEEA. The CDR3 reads CASSYQESTGELFF. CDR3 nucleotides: TGTGCCAGCAGCTACCAGGAGAGCACCGGGGAGCTGTTTTTT.

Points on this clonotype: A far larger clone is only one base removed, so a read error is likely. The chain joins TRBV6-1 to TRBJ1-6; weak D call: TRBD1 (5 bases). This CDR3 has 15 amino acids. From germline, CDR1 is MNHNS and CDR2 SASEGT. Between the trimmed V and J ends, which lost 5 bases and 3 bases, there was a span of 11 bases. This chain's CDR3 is CASSYSDNYNSPLHF. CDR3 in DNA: TGTGCCAGCAGTTACTCGGACAACTATAATTCACCCCTCCACTTT.

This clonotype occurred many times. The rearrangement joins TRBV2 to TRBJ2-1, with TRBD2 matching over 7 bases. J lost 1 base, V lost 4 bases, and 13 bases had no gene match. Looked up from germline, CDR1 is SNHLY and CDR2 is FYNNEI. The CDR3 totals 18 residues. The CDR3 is CASSGGRRAGASYNEQFF. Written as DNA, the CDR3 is TGTGCCAGCAGTGGGGGCCGGAGGGCGGGAGCTTCCTACAATGAGCAGTTCTTC.

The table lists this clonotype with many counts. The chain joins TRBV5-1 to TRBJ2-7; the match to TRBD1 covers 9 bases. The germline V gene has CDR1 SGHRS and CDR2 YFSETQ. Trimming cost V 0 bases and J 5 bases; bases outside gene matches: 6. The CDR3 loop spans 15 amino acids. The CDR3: CASSLAGTGFDEQYF. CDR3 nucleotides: TGCGCCAGCAGCTTGGCCGGGACAGGGTTCGACGAGCAGTACTTC.

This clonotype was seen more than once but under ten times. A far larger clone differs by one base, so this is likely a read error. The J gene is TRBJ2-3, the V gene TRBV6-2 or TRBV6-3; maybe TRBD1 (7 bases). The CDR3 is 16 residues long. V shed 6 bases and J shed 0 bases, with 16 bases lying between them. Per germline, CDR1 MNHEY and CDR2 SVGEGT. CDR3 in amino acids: CASSQGVSGSTDTQYF. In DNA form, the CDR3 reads TGTGCCAGCAGCCAGGGGGTCAGCGGGAGCACAGATACGCAGTATTTT.